These 8 T cell receptor beta chains were all obtained from the same sample, sequenced in a study of cytomegalovirus exposure and HLA in healthy donors (TCRdb year 2017). Receptor libraries were prepared by the immunoSEQ multiplex PCR assay. The multiplex PCR relied on a mix of 60 forward primers for TCR Vbeta segments and 13 reverse primers for TCR Jbeta segments. Here the immuneACCESS table is served through TCRdb, limited to in-frame sequences with V and J called. Missing clones are a known gap in these copies; in checked studies unresolved V genes cover under half, and the rest lacks a known reason. Within this sample are more than 85,000 clones, with about four fifths of them counted one time only. The ten largest clones take up around 2.9% of the sample. Sample: PBMCs. These receptors were taken from a woman aged 55-75 years in good health and CMV-seropositive.

The CDR3 sequence is CASSVLTSLGGEQFF. CDR3 DNA: TGTGCCAGCAGCGTACTGACTAGCCTCGGGGGTGAGCAGTTCTTC. This sequence joins TRBV9 and TRBJ2-1; 7 bases agree with TRBD2. The CDR3 consists of 15 residues. Germline-derived CDR1 and CDR2 are SGDLS and YYNGEE. V was clipped by 1 base and J by 9 bases; unmatched bases: 10.

The rearrangement uses TRBV27 and TRBJ1-4; tentative D call: TRBD1 (6 bases). V was clipped by 7 bases and J by 10 bases, with 19 bases between them. Germline CDR1 is MNHEY and CDR2 is SMNVEV (reference sequence). This CDR3 is built from 14 residues. Written as DNA, the CDR3 is TGTGCCAGCACAAAGGGGAGGGGCAGGGGAAAACTGTTTTTT. Amino acid sequence: CASTKGRGRGKLFF.

The chain combines TRBV4-1 with TRBJ1-5; TRBD1 matches 7 bases. Germline V gene lookup returns CDR1 MGHRA and CDR2 YSYEKL. This CDR3 region has 17 residues. Trimming removed 3 bases from V and 0 bases from J; junction bases left unmatched: 8. The CDR3 nucleotides read TGCGCCAGCAGCCAGGAGGGACAGCTCTATAGCAATCAGCCCCAGCATTTT. It translates to CASSQEGQLYSNQPQHF.

V gene TRBV5-6 combines with J gene TRBJ2-3; 10 bases align to TRBD1. The V and J ends lost 3 bases and 4 bases, in that order; junction bases with no gene match: 5. CDR3 length equals 15 residues. Germline V gene data show CDR1 as SGHDT and CDR2 as YYEEEE. The DNA for the CDR3 is TGTGCCAGCAGCTCGGGGACAGGGGTAGCAGATACGCAGTATTTT. Its protein product is CASSSGTGVADTQYF.

The chain has TRBV11-2 and TRBJ2-3, with 13 bases lining up with TRBD2. The ends lost 2 bases at V and 3 bases at J; junction bases unmatched: 5. Germline V gene sequence: CDR1 SGHAT, CDR2 FQNNGV. This CDR3 is 17 amino acids long. The DNA for the CDR3 is TGTGCCAGCAGCTTACTCCCGGGACTAGCGGGGACAGATACGCAGTATTTT. The encoded protein is CASSLLPGLAGTDTQYF.

The V and J genes are TRBV5-4 and TRBJ1-1; D not certain. This CDR3 comprises 16 residues. Germline V gene data show CDR1 as SGHNT and CDR2 as YYREEE (reference sequence). The V and J ends lost 4 bases and 3 bases respectively, with 19 bases between them. This CDR3 is CASSIGGWMSYTEAFF. DNA for the CDR3: TGTGCCAGCAGCATAGGAGGATGGATGTCGTACACTGAAGCTTTCTTT.

This chain links TRBV11-3 with TRBJ2-3; TRBD1 matches 9 bases. The CDR3 length is 15 residues. V lost 5 bases, J lost 5 bases, and 8 bases stayed unmatched. The germline V gene has CDR1 SGHNT and CDR2 YENEEA. CDR3 region: CASSPGTGRLDTQYF. The CDR3 DNA follows: TGTGCCAGCAGCCCCGGGACAGGGAGATTAGATACGCAGTATTTT.

This chain links TRBV28 with TRBJ1-5, with a tentative D call TRBD1 (6 bases). CDR3 length: 15 amino acids. Deletions cut 4 bases from V and 0 bases from J, with 10 bases between. From germline, CDR1 is MDHEN and CDR2 SYDVKM. CDR3 residues: CASSSDSRSNQPQHF. CDR3 sequence (DNA): TGTGCCAGCAGTTCGGACAGTCGTAGCAATCAGCCCCAGCATTTT.